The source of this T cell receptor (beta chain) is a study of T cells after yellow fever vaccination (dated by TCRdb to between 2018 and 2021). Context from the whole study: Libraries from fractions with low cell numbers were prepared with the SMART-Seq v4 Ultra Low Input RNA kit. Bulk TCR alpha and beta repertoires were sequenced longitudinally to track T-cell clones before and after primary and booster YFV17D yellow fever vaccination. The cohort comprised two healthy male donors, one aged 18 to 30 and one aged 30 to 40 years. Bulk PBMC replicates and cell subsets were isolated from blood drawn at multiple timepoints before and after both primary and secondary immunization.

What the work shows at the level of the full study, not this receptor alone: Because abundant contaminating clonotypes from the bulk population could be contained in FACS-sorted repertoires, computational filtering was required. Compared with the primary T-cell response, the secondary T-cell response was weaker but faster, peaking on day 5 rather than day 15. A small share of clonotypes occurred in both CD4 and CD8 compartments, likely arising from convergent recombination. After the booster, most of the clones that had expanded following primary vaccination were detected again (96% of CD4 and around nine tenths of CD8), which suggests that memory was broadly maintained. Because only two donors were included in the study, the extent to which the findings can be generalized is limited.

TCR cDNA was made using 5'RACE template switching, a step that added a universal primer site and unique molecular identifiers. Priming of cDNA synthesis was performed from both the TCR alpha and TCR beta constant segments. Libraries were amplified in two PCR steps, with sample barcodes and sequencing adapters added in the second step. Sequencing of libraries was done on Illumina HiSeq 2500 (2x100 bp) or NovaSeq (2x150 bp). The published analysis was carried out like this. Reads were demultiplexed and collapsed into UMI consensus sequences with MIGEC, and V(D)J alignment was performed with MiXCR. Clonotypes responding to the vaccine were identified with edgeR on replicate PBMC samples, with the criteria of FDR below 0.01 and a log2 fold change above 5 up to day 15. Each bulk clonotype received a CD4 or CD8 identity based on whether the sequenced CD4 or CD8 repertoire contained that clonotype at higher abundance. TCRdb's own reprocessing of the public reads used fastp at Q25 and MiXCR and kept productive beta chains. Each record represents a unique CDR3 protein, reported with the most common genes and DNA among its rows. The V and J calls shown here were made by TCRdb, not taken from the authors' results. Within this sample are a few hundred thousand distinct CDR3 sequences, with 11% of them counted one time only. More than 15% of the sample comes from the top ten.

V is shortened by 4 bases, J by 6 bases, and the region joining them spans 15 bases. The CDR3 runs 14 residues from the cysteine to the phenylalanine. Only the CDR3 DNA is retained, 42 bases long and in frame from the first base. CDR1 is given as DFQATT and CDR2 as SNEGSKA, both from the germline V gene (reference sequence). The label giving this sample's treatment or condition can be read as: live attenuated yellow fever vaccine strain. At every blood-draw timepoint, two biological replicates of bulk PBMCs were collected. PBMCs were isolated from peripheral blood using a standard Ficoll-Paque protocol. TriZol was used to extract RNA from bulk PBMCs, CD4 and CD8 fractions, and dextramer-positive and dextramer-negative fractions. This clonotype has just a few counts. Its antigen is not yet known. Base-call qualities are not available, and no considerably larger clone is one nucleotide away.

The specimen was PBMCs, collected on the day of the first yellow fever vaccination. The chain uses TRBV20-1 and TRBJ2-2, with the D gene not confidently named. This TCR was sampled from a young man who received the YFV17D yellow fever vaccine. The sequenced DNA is TGCAGTGCTACGGAAGCAAGTGTAGCCGGGGAGCTGTTTTTT. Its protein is CSATEASVAGELFF.